This T cell receptor beta chain was observed in a study of cytomegalovirus exposure and HLA in healthy donors. About the research overall: T cells numbering around 190 million yielded more than 95 million unique TCR beta sequences in an earlier analysis. Overall study findings and caveats: An analysis that came later showed most CMV-associated TCR beta chains appearing HLA-restricted.

CDR3 length: 15 amino acids. The ends were cut back, 2 bases at V and 7 bases at J, with 15 bases in the middle. CDR1 and CDR2 from the germline V gene are KGHSH and LQKENI. About this clone: Its antigen is unknown.

These donors counted as nominally healthy when sampled, but unrecorded immune exposures were likely. This donor's CMV serostatus went unrecorded. The PCR was carried out with 60 Vbeta primers and 13 Jbeta primers. Profiling relied on immunoSEQ multiplex PCR, and the TCRdb table lists in-frame clones only, not all of them. The repertoire holds fewer than 250,000 clones, with more than 75% as singletons. Sequenced material: PBMCs. V and J are TRBV18 and TRBJ2-1; D is possibly TRBD2 (5 bases). The receptor's source is a human donor in good health. The CDR3 loop is CASSPASVPGNEQFF. CDR3 DNA sequence: TGTGCCAGCTCACCAGCATCCGTACCGGGAAATGAGCAGTTCTTC.